This T cell receptor beta chain was documented in a study of PD-1 blockade in classical Hodgkin lymphoma. Notes on the study in general: Newly diagnosed and completely responding patients shared comparable baseline diversity. Reported findings placed baseline TCR diversity lower in newly diagnosed patients (compared with healthy donors).

On this clone: Its antigen is currently unknown.

Trimming shortened V by 1 base and J by 0 bases, and 10 bases separated the two germline ends. This CDR3 region has 16 residues. From germline, CDR1 is LNHDA and CDR2 SQIVND (reference sequence). Noted time point: cycle 4 day 1 (C4D1), after more than 5 weeks of nivolumab. Every patient experienced relapse after autologous stem cell transplantation, and brentuximab vedotin exposure varied. Sequenced by immunoSEQ multiplex PCR; TCRdb stores in-frame clones only, minus some. The sample lists about 41,000 clones, about two thirds occurring once. The sample consisted of peripheral blood mononuclear cells (PBMCs), taken before the fourth cycle of nivolumab. The genes are TRBV19 and TRBJ2-1; D may be TRBD1 (6 bases). The source of this sequence is a human donor with classical Hodgkin lymphoma. The CDR3 region is CASSIVFRGSYNEQFF. CDR3 bases: TGTGCCAGTAGTATAGTGTTCAGGGGCTCCTACAATGAGCAGTTCTTC.